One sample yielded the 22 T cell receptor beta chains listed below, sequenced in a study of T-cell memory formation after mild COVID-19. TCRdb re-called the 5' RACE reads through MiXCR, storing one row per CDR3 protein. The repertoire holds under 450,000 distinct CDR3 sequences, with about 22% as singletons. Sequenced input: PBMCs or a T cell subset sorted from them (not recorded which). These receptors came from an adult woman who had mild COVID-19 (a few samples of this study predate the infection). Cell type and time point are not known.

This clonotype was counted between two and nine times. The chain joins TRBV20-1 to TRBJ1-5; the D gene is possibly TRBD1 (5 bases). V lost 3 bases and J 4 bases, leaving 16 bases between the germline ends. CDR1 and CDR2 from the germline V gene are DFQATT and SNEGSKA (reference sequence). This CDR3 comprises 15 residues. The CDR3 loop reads CSARMTFGGNQPQHF. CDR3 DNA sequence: TGCAGTGCTAGGATGACATTTGGGGGTAATCAGCCCCAGCATTTT.

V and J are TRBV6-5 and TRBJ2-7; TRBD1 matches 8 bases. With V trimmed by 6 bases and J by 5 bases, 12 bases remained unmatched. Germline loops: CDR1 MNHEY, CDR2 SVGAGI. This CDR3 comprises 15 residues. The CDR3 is CASSSGQVPEDEQYF. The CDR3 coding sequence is TGTGCCAGCAGCTCGGGACAGGTCCCTGAGGACGAGCAGTACTTC.

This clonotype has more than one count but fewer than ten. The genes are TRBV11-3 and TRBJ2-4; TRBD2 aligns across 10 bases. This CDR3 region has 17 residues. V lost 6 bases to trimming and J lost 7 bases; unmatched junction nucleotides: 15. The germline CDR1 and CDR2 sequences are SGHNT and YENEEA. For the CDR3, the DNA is TGTGCCAGCAGGAGGCTAGCGGGAGCACGAGGGCGGAACATTCAGTACTTC. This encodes CASRRLAGARGRNIQYF.

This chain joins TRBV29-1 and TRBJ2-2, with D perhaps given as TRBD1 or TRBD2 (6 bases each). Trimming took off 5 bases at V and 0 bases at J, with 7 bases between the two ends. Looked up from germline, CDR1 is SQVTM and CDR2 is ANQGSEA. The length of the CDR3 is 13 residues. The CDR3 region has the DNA TGCAGCGTTAGGGGGGCGAACACCGGGGAGCTGTTTTTT. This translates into CSVRGANTGELFF.

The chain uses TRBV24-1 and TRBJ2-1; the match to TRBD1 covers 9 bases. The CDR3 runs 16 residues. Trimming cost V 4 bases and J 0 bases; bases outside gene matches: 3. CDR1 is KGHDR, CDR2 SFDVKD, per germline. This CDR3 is CATSEATGGSYNEQFF. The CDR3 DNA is TGTGCCACCAGTGAAGCGACAGGGGGCTCCTACAATGAGCAGTTCTTC.

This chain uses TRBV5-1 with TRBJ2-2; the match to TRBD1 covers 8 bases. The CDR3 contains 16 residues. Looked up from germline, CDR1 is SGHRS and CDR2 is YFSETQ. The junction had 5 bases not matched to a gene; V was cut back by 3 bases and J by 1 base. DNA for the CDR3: TGCGCCAGCAGCTGGATGGGACAGGAGAACACCGGGGAGCTGTTTTTT. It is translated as CASSWMGQENTGELFF.

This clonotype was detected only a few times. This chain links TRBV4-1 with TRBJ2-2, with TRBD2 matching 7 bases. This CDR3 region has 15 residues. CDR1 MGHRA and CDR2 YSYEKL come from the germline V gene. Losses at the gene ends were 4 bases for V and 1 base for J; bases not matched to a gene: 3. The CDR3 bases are TGCGCCAGCAGCCCGGTAGCGGGGAACACCGGGGAGCTGTTTTTT. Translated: CASSPVAGNTGELFF.

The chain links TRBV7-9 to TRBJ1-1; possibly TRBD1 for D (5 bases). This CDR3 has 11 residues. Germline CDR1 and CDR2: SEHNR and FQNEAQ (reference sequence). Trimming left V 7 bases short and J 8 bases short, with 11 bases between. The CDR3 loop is CASTNDREAFF. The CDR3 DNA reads TGTGCCAGCACCAATGACAGAGAAGCTTTCTTT.

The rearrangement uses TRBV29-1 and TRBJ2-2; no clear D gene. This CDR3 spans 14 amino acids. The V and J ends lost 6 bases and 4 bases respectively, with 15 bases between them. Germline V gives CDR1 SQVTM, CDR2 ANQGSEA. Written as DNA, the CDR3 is TGCAGCGTGGCTGTGGGGAAGGTCACCGGGGAGCTGTTTTTT. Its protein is CSVAVGKVTGELFF.

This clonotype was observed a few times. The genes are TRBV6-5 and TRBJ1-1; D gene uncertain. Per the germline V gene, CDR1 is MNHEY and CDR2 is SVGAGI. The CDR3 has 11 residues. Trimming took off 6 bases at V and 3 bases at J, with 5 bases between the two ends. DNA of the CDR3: TGTGCCAGCAGGACCTACACTGAAGCTTTCTTT. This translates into CASRTYTEAFF.

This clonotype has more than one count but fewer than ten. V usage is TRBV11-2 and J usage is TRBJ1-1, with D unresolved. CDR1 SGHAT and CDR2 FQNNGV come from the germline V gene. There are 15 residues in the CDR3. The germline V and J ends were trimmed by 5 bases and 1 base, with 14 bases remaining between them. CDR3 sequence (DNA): TGTGCCAGCAGCGAGATCAGTGATTGGAACACTGAAGCTTTCTTT. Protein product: CASSEISDWNTEAFF.

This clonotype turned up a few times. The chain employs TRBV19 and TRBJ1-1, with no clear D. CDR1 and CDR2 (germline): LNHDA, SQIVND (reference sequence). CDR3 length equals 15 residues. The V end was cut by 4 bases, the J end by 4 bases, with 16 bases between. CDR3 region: CASSTSPGWSTEAFF. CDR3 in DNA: TGTGCCAGTAGTACGAGCCCGGGGTGGAGCACTGAAGCTTTCTTT. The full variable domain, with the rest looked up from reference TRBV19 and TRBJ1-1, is DGGITQSPKYLFRKEGQNVTLSCEQNLNHDAMYWYRQDPGQGLRLIYYSQIVNDFQKGDIAEGYSVSREKKESFPLTVTSAQKNPTAFYLCASSTSPGWSTEAFFGQGTRLTVV.

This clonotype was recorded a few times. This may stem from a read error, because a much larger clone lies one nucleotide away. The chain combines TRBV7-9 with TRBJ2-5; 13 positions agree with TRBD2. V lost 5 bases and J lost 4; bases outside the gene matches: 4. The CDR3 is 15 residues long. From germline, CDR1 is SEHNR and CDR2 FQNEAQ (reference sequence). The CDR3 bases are TGTGCCAGCAGCGCGGGACTAGCGGGAAGAGAGACCCAGTACTTC. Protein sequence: CASSAGLAGRETQYF.

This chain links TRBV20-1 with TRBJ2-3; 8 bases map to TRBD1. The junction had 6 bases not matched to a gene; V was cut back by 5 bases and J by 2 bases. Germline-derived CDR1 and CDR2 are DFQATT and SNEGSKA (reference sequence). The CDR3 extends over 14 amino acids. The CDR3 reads CSAPGQGNTDTQYF. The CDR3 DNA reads TGCAGTGCTCCTGGACAGGGAAACACAGATACGCAGTATTTT.

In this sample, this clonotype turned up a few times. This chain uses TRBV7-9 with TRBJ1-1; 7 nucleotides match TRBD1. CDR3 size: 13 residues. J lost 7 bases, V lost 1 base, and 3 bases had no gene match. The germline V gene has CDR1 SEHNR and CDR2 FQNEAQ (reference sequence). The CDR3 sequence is CASSLERDSEAFF. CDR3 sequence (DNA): TGTGCCAGCAGCTTAGAACGGGACAGTGAAGCTTTCTTT.

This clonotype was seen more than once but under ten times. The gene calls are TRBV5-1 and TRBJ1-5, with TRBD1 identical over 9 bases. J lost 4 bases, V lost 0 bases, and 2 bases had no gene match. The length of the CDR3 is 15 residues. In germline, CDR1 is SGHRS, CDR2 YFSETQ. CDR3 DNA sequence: TGCGCCAGCAGCTTGGGGGACAGGGAGAATCAGCCCCAGCATTTT. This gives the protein CASSLGDRENQPQHF.

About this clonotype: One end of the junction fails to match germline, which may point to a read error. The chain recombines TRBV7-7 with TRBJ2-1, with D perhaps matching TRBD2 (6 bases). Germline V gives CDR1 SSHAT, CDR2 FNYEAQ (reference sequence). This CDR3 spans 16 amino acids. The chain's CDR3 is CASSSGRTIAYNEQFF. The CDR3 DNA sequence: TGTGCTAGCAGCTCCGGGCGGACTATAGCCTACAATGAGCAGTTCTTC.

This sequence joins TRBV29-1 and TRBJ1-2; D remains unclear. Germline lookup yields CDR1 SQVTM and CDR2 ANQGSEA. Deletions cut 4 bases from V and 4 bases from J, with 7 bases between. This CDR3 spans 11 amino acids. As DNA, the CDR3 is TGCAGCGTTGGGGAATTCTATGGCTACACCTTC. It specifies CSVGEFYGYTF.

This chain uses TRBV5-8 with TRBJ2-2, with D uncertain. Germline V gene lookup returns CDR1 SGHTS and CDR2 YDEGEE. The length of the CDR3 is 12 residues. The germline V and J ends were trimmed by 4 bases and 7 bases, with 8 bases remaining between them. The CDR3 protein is CASSNQIGELFF. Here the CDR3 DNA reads TGTGCCAGCAGCAACCAGATCGGGGAGCTGTTTTTT.

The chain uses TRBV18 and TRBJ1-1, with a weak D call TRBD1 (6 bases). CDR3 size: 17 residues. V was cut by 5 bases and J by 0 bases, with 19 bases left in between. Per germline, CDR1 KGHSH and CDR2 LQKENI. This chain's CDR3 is CASSKTEGVYMNTEAFF. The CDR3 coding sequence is TGTGCCAGCTCAAAAACCGAGGGGGTGTACATGAACACTGAAGCTTTCTTT.

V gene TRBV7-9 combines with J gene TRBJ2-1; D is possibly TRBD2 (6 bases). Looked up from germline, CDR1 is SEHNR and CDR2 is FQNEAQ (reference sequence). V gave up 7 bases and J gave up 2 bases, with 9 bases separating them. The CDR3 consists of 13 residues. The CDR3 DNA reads TGTGCCAGCATCGGGACTCCCTACAATGAGCAGTTCTTC. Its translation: CASIGTPYNEQFF.

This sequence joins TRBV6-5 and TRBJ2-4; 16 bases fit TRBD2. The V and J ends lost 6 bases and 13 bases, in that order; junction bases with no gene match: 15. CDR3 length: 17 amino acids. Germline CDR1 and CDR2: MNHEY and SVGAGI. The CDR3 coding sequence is TGTGCCAGCAGCCCGACGAAAACTAGGGGACTAGCGGGGGGGCAGTACTTC. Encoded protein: CASSPTKTRGLAGGQYF.